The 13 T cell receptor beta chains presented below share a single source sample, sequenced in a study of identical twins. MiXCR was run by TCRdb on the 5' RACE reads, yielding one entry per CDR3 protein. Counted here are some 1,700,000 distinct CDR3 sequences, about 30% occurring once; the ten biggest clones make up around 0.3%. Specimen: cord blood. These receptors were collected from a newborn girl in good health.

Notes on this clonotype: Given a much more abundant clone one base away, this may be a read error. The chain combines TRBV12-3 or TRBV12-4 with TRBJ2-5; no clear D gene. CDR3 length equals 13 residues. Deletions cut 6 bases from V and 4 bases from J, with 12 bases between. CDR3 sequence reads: CASSQRPRETQYF. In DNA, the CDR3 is TGTGCCAGCAGCCAGAGGCCGAGAGAGACCCAGTACTTC.

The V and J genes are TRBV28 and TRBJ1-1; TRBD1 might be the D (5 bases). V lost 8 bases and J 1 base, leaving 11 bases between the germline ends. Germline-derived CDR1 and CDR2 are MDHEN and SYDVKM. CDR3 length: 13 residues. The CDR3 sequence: CASPGPSNTEAFF. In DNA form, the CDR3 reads TGTGCCAGCCCGGGACCGTCGAACACTGAAGCTTTCTTT. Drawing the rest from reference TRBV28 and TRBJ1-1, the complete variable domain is DVKVTQSSRYLVKRTGEKVFLECVQDMDHENMFWYRQDPGLGLRLIYFSYDVKMKEKGDIPEGYSVSREKKERFSLILESASTNQTSMYLCASPGPSNTEAFFGQGTRLTVV.

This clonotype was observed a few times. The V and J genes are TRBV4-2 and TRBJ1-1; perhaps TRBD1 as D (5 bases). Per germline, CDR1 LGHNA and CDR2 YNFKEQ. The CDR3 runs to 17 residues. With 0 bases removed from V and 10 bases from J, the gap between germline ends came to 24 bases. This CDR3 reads CASSQEGEGTQPGGAFF. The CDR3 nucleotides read TGTGCCAGCAGCCAAGAGGGGGAAGGCACCCAACCCGGAGGAGCTTTCTTT.

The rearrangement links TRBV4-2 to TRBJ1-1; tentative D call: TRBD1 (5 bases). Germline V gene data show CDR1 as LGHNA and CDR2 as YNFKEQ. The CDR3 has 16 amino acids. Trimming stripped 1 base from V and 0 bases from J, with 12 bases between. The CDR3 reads CASSQVGGAVNTEAFF. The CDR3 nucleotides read TGTGCCAGCAGCCAAGTTGGTGGGGCCGTGAACACTGAAGCTTTCTTT.

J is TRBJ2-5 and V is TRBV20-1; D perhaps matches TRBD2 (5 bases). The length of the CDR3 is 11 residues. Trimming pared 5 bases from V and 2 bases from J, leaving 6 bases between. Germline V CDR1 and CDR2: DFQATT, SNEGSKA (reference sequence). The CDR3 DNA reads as TGCAGTGCTCCGGGGCAAGAGACCCAGTACTTC. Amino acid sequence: CSAPGQETQYF.

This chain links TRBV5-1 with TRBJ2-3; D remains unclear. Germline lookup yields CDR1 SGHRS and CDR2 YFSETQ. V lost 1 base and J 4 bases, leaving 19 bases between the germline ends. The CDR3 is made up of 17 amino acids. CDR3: CASSLSFGPSRADTQYF. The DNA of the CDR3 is TGCGCCAGCAGCTTGTCTTTCGGACCCTCAAGGGCAGATACGCAGTATTTT.

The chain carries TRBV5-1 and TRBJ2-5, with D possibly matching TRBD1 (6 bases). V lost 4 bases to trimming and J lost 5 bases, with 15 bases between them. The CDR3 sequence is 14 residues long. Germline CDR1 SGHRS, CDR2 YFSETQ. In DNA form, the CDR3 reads TGCGCCAGCAGCCAACCCGGGACAACGGAGACCCAGTACTTC. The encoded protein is CASSQPGTTETQYF.

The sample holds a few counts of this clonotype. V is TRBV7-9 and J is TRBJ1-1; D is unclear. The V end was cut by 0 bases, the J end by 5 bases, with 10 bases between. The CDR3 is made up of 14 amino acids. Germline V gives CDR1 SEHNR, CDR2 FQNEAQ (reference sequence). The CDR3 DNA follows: TGTGCCAGCAGCTTAGCCGGAAGCGTTACTGAAGCTTTCTTT. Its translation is CASSLAGSVTEAFF.

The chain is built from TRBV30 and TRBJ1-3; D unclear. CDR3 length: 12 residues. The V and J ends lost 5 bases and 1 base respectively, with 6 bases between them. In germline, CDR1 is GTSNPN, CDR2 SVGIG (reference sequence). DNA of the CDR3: TGTGCCTGGGCCATTTCTGGAAACACCATATATTTT. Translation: CAWAISGNTIYF.

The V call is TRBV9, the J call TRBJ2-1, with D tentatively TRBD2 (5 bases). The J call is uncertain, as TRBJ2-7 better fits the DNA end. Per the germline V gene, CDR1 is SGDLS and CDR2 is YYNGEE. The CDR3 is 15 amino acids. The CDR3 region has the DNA TGTGCCAGCAGTCATCTAGCCGCCTCCTACAATGAGCAGTACTTC. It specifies CASSHLAASYNEQYF.

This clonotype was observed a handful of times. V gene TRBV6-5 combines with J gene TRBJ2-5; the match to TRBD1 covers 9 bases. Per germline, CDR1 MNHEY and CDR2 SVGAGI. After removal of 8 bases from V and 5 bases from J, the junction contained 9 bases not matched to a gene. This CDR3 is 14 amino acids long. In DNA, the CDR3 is TGTGCCAGCGGTTGGACAGGGGATCCCGAGACCCAGTACTTC. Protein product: CASGWTGDPETQYF.

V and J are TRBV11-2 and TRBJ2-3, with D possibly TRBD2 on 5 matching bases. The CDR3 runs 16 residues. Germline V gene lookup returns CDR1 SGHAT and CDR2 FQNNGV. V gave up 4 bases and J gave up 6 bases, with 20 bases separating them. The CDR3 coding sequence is TGTGCCAGCAGCTCGATACGGGATTTTCTTATGGATACGCAGTATTTT. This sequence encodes CASSSIRDFLMDTQYF.

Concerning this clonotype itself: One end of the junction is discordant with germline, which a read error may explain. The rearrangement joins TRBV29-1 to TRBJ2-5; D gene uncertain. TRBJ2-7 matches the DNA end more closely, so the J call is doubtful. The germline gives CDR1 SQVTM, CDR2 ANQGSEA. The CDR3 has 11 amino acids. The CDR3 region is CSIESEYEQYF. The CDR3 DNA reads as TGCAGCATTGAGTCGGAGTACGAGCAGTACTTC.